This T cell receptor (beta chain) was identified during a study of cytomegalovirus exposure and HLA in healthy donors. Overall study context: From 170 million or so T cells, an earlier analysis saw 120 million or so unique TCR beta sequences.

CDR3 length: 16 amino acids. Germline lookup yields CDR1 SGHTA and CDR2 FQGNSA. Findings and caveats of the study: TCR beta V- and J-gene trimming was later associated with a missense DCLRE1C variant. In vitro testing confirmed three CMV-associated chains as specific for CMV antigens.

PCR amplification relied on 60 Vbeta primers (plus 13 Jbeta primers). Method: immunoSEQ multiplex PCR; TCRdb's copy keeps in-frame clones and lacks some. The sample includes some 140,000 clones, around four fifths of them seen just once. On this clone: The target antigen is unknown. One end of the junction is discordant with germline, which a read error may explain.

Sequencing used PBMCs. The genes are TRBV7-2 and TRBJ2-2; 15 nucleotides align to TRBD2. This receptor was taken from a male donor in good health and CMV-seropositive. CDR3 in amino acids: CASSPRTSGRAGELFF. The CDR3 DNA follows: TGTGCCAGCAGCCCCAGGACTAGCGGGAGGGCCGGAGAGCTGTTTTTT. The full variable domain, its missing parts supplied by reference TRBV7-2 and TRBJ2-2, is GAGVSQSPSNKVTEKGKDVELRCDPISGHTALYWYRQSLGQGLEFLIYFQGNSAPDKSGLPSDRFSAERTGGSVSTLTIQRTQQEDSAVYLCASSPRTSGRAGELFFGEGSRLTVL.